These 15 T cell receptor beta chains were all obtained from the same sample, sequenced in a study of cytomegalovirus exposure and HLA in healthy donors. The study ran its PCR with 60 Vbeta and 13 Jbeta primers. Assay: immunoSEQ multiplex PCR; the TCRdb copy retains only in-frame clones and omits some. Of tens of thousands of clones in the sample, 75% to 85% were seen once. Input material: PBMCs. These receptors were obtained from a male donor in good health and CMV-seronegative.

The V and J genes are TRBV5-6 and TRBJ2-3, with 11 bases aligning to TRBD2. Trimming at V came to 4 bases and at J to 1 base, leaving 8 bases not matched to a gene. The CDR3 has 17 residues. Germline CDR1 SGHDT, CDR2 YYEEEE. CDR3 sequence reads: CASSLGKGLAGTDTQYF. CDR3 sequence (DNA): TGTGCCAGCAGCCTCGGGAAGGGACTAGCGGGCACAGATACGCAGTATTTT.

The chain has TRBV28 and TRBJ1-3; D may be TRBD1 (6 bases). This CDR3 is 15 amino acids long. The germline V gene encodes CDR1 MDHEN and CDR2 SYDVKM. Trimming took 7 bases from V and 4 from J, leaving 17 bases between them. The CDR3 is CASTEQGLGGNTIYF. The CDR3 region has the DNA TGTGCCAGCACTGAACAGGGCCTGGGCGGAAACACCATATATTTT.

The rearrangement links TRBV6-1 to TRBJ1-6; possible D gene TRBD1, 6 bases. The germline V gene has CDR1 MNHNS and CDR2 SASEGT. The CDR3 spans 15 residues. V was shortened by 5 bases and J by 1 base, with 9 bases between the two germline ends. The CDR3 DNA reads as TGTGCCAGCAGTACTACAGGGTCCTATAATTCACCCCTCCACTTT. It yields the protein CASSTTGSYNSPLHF.

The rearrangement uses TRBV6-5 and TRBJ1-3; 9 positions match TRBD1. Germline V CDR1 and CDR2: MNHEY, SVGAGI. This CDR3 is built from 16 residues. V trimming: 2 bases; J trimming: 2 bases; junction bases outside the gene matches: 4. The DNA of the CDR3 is TGTGCCAGCAGTTACGCTGGACAGGGGACTGGAAACACCATATATTTT. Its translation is CASSYAGQGTGNTIYF.

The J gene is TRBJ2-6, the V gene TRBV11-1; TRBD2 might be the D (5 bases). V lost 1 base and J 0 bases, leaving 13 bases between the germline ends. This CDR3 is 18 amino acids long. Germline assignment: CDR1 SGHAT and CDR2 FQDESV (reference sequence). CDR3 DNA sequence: TGTGCCAGCAGCTTAGTTCTAGGGAGATCCTCTGGGGCCAACGTCCTGACTTTC. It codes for CASSLVLGRSSGANVLTF.

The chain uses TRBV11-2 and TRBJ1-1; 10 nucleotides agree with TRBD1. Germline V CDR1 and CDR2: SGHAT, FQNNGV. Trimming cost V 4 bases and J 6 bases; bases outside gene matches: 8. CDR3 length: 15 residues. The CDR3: CASSSGGTGDAEAFF. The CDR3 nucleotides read TGTGCCAGCAGCTCGGGCGGGACAGGGGATGCTGAAGCTTTCTTT.

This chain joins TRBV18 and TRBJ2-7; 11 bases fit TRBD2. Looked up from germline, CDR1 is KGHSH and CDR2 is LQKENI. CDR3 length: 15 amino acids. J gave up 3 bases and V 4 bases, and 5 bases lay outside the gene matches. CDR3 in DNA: TGTGCCAGCTCACGGGGGACTAGCGGTAACTACGAGCAGTACTTC. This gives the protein CASSRGTSGNYEQYF.

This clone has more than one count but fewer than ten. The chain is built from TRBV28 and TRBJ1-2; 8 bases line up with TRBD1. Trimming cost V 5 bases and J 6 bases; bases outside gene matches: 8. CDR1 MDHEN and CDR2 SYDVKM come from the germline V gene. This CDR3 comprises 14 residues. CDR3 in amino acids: CASSIPAGGHGYTF. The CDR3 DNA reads TGTGCCAGCAGTATCCCCGCAGGGGGCCATGGCTACACCTTC.

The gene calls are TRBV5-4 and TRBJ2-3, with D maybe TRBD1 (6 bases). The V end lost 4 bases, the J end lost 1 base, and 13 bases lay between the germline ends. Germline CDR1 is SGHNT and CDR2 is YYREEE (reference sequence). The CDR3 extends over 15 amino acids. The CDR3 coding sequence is TGTGCCAGCAGCGTTCCCCAGGGGCGCACAGATACGCAGTATTTT. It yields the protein CASSVPQGRTDTQYF.

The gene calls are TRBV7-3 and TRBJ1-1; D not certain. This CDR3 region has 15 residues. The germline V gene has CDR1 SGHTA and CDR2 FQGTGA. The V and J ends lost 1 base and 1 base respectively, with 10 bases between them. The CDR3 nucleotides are TGTGCCAGCAGCTTAAAAGGAGAAGGGAACACTGAAGCTTTCTTT. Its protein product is CASSLKGEGNTEAFF.

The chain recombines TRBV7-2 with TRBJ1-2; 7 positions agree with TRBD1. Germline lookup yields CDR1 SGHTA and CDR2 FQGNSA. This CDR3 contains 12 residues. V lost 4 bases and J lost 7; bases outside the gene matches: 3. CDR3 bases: TGTGCCAGCAGCTCGACAGGGACTGGCTACACCTTC. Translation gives CASSSTGTGYTF.

CDR3 sequence: CASSIQGAGKNIQYF. Written as DNA, the CDR3 is TGTGCCAGTAGCATACAGGGGGCCGGCAAAAACATTCAGTACTTC. The chain carries TRBV19 and TRBJ2-4; 9 bases agree with TRBD1. Germline trimming cut 6 bases from V and 3 bases from J; bases unmatched to any gene: 6. This CDR3 comprises 15 residues. The V gene's germline CDR1 is LNHDA and CDR2 SQIVND (reference sequence).

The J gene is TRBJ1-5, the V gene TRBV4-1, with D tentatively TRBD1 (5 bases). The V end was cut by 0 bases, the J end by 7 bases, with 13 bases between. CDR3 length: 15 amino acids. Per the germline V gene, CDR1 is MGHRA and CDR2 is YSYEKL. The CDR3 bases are TGCGCCAGCAGCCAAGAAACGCGGACATTCCAGCCCCAGCATTTT. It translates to CASSQETRTFQPQHF.

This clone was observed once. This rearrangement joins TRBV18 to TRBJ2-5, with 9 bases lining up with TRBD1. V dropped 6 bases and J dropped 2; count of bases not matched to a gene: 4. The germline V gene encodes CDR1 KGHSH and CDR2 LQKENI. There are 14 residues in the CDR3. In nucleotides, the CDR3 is TGTGCCAGCTCGAAGGACAGGGGACAAGAGACCCAGTACTTC. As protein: CASSKDRGQETQYF.

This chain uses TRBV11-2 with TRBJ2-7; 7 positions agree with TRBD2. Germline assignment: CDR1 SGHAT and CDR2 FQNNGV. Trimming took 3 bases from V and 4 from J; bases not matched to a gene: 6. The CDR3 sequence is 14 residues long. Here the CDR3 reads CASSFPVGGYEQYF. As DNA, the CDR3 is TGTGCCAGCAGCTTCCCGGTCGGGGGGTACGAGCAGTACTTC.